This TCR beta chain was captured by sequencing in a study of human T cells and chemical hapten exposure. Background on the study: Upper back patch tests used 0.01% DPC, scored after 6 days.

TCRdb fed the RACE reads into MiXCR, producing one record per CDR3 protein. The sample includes 350,000 to 450,000 distinct CDR3 sequences, roughly 4.6% of them seen just once. Time point noted: pre-sensitization, week 0. The sample's treatment: therapeutic diphenylcyclopropenone sensitization with weekly scalp DPC. The germline V and J ends were trimmed by 8 bases and 1 base, with 15 bases remaining between them. The CDR3 consists of 14 residues. Germline CDR1 reads MNHEY; CDR2 reads SVGAGI. The chain joins TRBV6-5 to TRBJ2-7; D perhaps matches TRBD2 (6 bases). The sequencing here drew on whole blood, taken in connection with sensitization to the hapten diphenylcyclopropenone (DPC). The TCR originated in a woman aged 45-60 years with alopecia areata. Some clones in this sample may be carry-over from other donors' samples. The CDR3 loop reads CASRLYGRSYEQYF. The CDR3 DNA is TGTGCCAGCCGACTTTACGGGAGATCCTACGAGCAGTACTTC.